This T cell receptor beta chain was identified in a study of cytomegalovirus exposure and HLA in healthy donors. Study-wide points: Cytomegalovirus-associated TCR beta chains were listed, numbering some 150. Cytomegalovirus status, reportedly, was diagnosed with high specificity and sensitivity by the classifier.

The V and J ends lost 4 bases and 5 bases, in that order; junction bases with no gene match: 6. CDR3 length: 14 amino acids. CDR1 is SGHNT and CDR2 is YYREEE in the germline V gene (reference sequence). Using immunoSEQ multiplex PCR, the repertoire was profiled, and TCRdb retains in-frame clones only, with some absent. The table includes some 110,000 clones, around 88% detected once. With regard to this clone: What it binds is not known.

The receptor was isolated from a man younger than 35 in good health and CMV-seronegative. The chain uses TRBV5-4 and TRBJ1-5; TRBD1 aligns across 7 bases. Input material: PBMCs. CDR3 in amino acids: CASSNRDSYQPQHF. In nucleotides, the CDR3 is TGTGCCAGCAGCAACCGGGACAGCTATCAGCCCCAGCATTTT.